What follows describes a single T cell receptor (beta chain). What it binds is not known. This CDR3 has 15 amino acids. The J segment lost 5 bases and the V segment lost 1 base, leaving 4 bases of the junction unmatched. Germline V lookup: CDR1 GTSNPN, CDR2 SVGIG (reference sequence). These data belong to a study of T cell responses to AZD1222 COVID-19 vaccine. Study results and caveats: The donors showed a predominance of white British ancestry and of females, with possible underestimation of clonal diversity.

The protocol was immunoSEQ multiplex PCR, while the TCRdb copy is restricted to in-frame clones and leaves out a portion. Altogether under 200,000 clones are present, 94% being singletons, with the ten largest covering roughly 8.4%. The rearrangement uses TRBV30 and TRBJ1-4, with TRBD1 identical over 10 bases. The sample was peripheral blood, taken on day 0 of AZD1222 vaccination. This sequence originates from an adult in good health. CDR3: CAWSEPGQGNEKLFF. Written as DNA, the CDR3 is TGTGCCTGGAGTGAGCCGGGACAGGGGAATGAAAAACTGTTTTTT.